The rows below give T cell receptor beta chains drawn from one sample of a study of long-term antiretroviral therapy in people with HIV. Here immunoSEQ multiplex PCR was the method, and the copy in TCRdb shows in-frame clones only, minus some. In the table there are about 39,000 clones, about four fifths of which are singletons. Material: unsorted PBMCs, obtained 0.6 years after starting antiretroviral therapy. Source of these receptors: a man aged 18 to 29 with HIV. CDR3s include the opening cysteine and the closing phenylalanine or tryptophan. D genes are given only for firm matches. Some rows mark clone size as missing; the rest say once, few, many or name a class of expanded clone.

clone_size j_call v_call d_call cdr3_aa cdr3_nt
- TRBJ1-2 TRBV11-2 TRBD1 CASSRQPGQGAFYGYTF TGTGCCAGCAGCAGACAACCGGGACAGGGGGCTTTTTATGGCTACACCTTC
- TRBJ2-1 TRBV10-1 TRBD2 CASSDRVASGSNEQFF TGCGCCAGCAGTGACAGGGTGGCTAGCGGGTCCAATGAGCAGTTCTTC
- TRBJ1-5 TRBV6-6 - CASSYSGPSLNQPQHF TGTGCCAGCAGTTACTCTGGGCCATCTTTGAATCAGCCCCAGCATTTT
- TRBJ2-3 TRBV19 - CASKVAQAALTQYF TGTGCCAGTAAAGTTGCACAGGCGGCCCTTACGCAGTATTTT
- TRBJ2-3 TRBV6-5 TRBD2 CASSSIAGDTDTQYF TGTGCCAGCAGTTCAATAGCGGGCGACACAGATACGCAGTATTTT
- TRBJ2-7 TRBV7-6 - CASSLAGGGGNEQYF TGTGCCAGCAGCTTAGCTGGGGGTGGAGGGAACGAGCAGTACTTC
- TRBJ2-7 TRBV6-1 - CASSEEDYFYEQYF TGTGCCAGCAGTGAAGAGGATTACTTTTACGAGCAGTACTTC
- TRBJ1-1 TRBV6-5 TRBD1 CASSYSDRAPEAFF TGTGCCAGCAGTTACTCAGACAGGGCCCCTGAAGCTTTCTTT
- TRBJ2-1 TRBV7-3 - CASSPGGSSVLGEQFF TGTGCCAGCAGCCCAGGGGGTTCTAGCGTTCTCGGTGAGCAGTTCTTC
- TRBJ1-3 TRBV5-5 - CASSFRVGSGNTIYF TGTGCCAGCAGCTTCAGGGTTGGCTCTGGAAACACCATATATTTT
- TRBJ1-1 TRBV7-2 - CASRGPGGPTEAFF TGTGCCAGCAGGGGCCCGGGGGGGCCCACTGAAGCTTTCTTT
- TRBJ2-1 TRBV7-9 - CASSQVNREMVFF TGTGCCAGCAGCCAGGTAAACAGGGAAATGGTGTTCTTC
- TRBJ2-7 TRBV5-1 TRBD2 CASSSGNLAGGPRVYF TGCGCCAGCAGCTCGGGTAACCTAGCGGGAGGGCCGCGAGTGTACTTC
- TRBJ1-5 TRBV11-2 TRBD1 CASSLYRGLNQPQHF TGTGCCAGCAGCTTATACAGGGGCCTCAATCAGCCCCAGCATTTT
- TRBJ2-5 TRBV28 - CASSLLTGGAVFETQYF TGTGCCAGCAGTTTATTAACTGGGGGCGCTGTCTTTGAGACCCAGTACTTC
- TRBJ1-5 TRBV19 TRBD1 CASSIGTGFRNQPQHF TGTGCCAGTAGTATCGGGACAGGATTTAGGAATCAGCCCCAGCATTTT
- TRBJ2-1 TRBV29-1 TRBD2 CSVAAGVDNEQFF TGCAGCGTTGCGGCGGGAGTAGATAATGAGCAGTTCTTC
- TRBJ2-7 TRBV2 - CAGLNAYEQYF TGTGCCGGCCTTAACGCGTACGAGCAGTACTTC
- TRBJ2-4 TRBV30 - CAWEGRGSKNIQYF TGTGCCTGGGAGGGTAGGGGTTCCAAAAACATTCAGTACTTC
medium-sized TRBJ1-1 TRBV5-6 TRBD1 CASDTGATNTEAFF TGTGCCAGCGACACAGGGGCAACTAACACTGAAGCTTTCTTT
- TRBJ2-1 TRBV7-9 - CASSITGTQYNEQFF TGTGCCAGCAGCATTACAGGGACCCAATACAATGAGCAGTTCTTC
- TRBJ1-3 TRBV5-3 - CARSPGTGNTIYF TGTGCCAGAAGCCCGGGGACTGGAAACACCATATATTTT
- TRBJ2-7 TRBV28 - CASRGAGTSSSPYEQYF TGTGCCAGCAGGGGGGCCGGGACAAGCTCTTCCCCCTACGAGCAGTACTTC
- TRBJ2-7 TRBV28 - CASRRPGTISSYEQYF TGTGCCAGCAGACGTCCTGGGACAATCAGCTCCTACGAGCAGTACTTC
- TRBJ1-3 TRBV5-1 TRBD1 CASSLEGTVEDTIYF TGCGCCAGCAGCTTGGAGGGGACAGTGGAGGACACCATATATTTT
- TRBJ1-2 TRBV7-9 - CASSLEGNYGYTF TGTGCCAGCAGCTTAGAGGGAAACTATGGCTACACCTTC
- TRBJ1-3 TRBV7-2 - CASSLGTPRDTIYF TGTGCCAGCAGCTTAGGGACCCCCAGGGACACCATATATTTT
- TRBJ2-1 TRBV19 - CASSLRASNEQFF TGTGCCAGTAGTCTCCGGGCCTCGAATGAGCAGTTCTTC
- TRBJ1-1 TRBV28 TRBD1 CASSSTGGAAEAFF TGTGCCAGCAGTTCAACAGGGGGCGCCGCTGAAGCTTTCTTT
- TRBJ2-1 TRBV11-3 TRBD1 CASSLATGSSYNEQFF TGTGCCAGCAGCTTAGCGACAGGGAGCTCCTACAATGAGCAGTTCTTC
- TRBJ1-2 TRBV15 - CATSRDFGQRVYGYTF TGTGCCACCAGCAGAGATTTCGGACAAAGAGTTTATGGCTACACCTTC
- TRBJ2-3 TRBV6-4 TRBD2 CASSDTGLPTDTQYF TGTGCCAGCAGTGACACGGGACTACCCACAGATACGCAGTATTTT
- TRBJ1-4 TRBV7-9 - CASSPPKDRATNEKLFF TGTGCCAGCAGCCCCCCCAAAGACAGAGCGACTAATGAAAAACTGTTTTTT
- TRBJ1-2 TRBV6-6 - CASRQGDYGYTF TGTGCCAGCAGACAGGGAGATTATGGCTACACCTTC
- TRBJ2-7 TRBV29-1 - CSVVDRLGDYEQYF TGCAGCGTTGTTGACAGGTTGGGGGACTACGAGCAGTACTTC
- TRBJ1-5 TRBV27 - CASRPGTLNQPQHF TGTGCCAGCAGACCCGGGACACTCAATCAGCCCCAGCATTTT
- TRBJ2-7 TRBV2 - CASSGEIHEQYF TGTGCCAGTTCAGGGGAGATCCACGAGCAGTACTTC
- TRBJ2-7 TRBV10-1 TRBD2 CASSEGTSGREQYF TGCGCCAGCAGTGAGGGGACTAGCGGGCGCGAGCAGTACTTC
- TRBJ1-4 TRBV6-1 - CASSETGTFEKLFF TGTGCCAGCAGCGAAACCGGGACTTTTGAAAAACTGTTTTTT
- TRBJ1-4 TRBV5-4 - CASSPGANEKLFF TGTGCCAGCAGCCCCGGGGCTAATGAAAAACTGTTTTTT
- TRBJ2-1 TRBV10-3 - CTISESGQRGNEQFF TGTACCATCAGTGAGTCGGGGCAGAGAGGCAATGAGCAGTTCTTC
few TRBJ2-7 TRBV2 - CASSETGVYEQYF TGTGCCAGCAGTGAGACGGGAGTCTACGAGCAGTACTTC
- TRBJ2-7 TRBV27 TRBD2 CASGLGGKYEQYF TGTGCCAGCGGGTTGGGGGGGAAGTACGAGCAGTACTTC
- TRBJ2-2 TRBV7-2 TRBD2 CASSRGGASTGELFF TGTGCCAGCAGCCGGGGGGGGGCCTCGACCGGGGAGCTGTTTTTT
- TRBJ2-7 TRBV13 - CASSYLPGLYLEQYF TGTGCCAGCAGTTATCTTCCGGGACTCTATCTCGAGCAGTACTTC
- TRBJ2-7 TRBV7-2 - CASSLGPSSGEQYF TGTGCCAGCAGCTTAGGTCCTAGTTCGGGCGAGCAGTACTTC
- TRBJ2-7 TRBV9 - CASSVGGSYEQYF TGTGCCAGCAGCGTAGGAGGCTCCTACGAGCAGTACTTC
- TRBJ2-1 TRBV28 - CASSLSGTYNEQFF TGTGCCAGCAGTTTATCGGGCACCTACAATGAGCAGTTCTTC
- TRBJ2-2 TRBV19 - CASSITSIAGELFF TGTGCCAGTAGCATAACTAGTATCGCCGGGGAGCTGTTTTTT
few TRBJ2-7 TRBV4-1 - CASSQAPVGYEQYF TGCGCCAGCAGCCAAGCGCCGGTCGGTTACGAGCAGTACTTC